This record concerns one TCR beta chain sequence. The CDR3 runs 14 residues. Germline-derived CDR1 and CDR2 are SGHRS and YFSETQ. V trimming: 4 bases; J trimming: 4 bases; junction bases outside the gene matches: 8. This record comes from a study of CD8+CD57+ T cells in acquired aplastic anemia. The overall study: Across the sorted CD4+ and CD8+ cells, DNA amounts averaged approximately 3.1 ug.

Genomic DNA was employed as the template in profiling TCR beta VDJ and CDR3. TCRdb processed the reads anew with MiXCR; each CDR3 protein has one entry. The table has hundreds of thousands of distinct CDR3 sequences, 45% to 70% seen once. The receptor was derived from a human donor with severe aplastic anemia or a healthy control (not recorded which). The chain is built from TRBV5-1 and TRBJ2-7; 7 bases match TRBD1. The sample taken for sequencing was sorted CD4+, CD8+, or CD8+CD57+ T cells (not recorded which) from PBMCs. For the CDR3, the DNA is TGCGCCAGCAGCCCCGGAAGGACAGGTTACGAGCAGTACTTC. It specifies CASSPGRTGYEQYF.